This is a list of T cell receptor beta chains from one sample in a study of regulatory T cells in long-lasting Graves disease. TCRdb processed the multiplex PCR reads anew with MiXCR; each CDR3 protein has one entry. Found here are around 420,000 distinct CDR3 sequences, approximately 16% of them singletons; the top ten hold approximately 7.8%. The same specimen was also included in a second study, on T cells in Graves' hyperthyroidism and ophthalmopathy.

Source: peripheral blood mononuclear cells (PBMCs), taken at new diagnosis, from a patient treated with antithyroid drugs. These receptors came from a woman aged 40 to 50 with Graves disease. The CDR3 runs from the conserved cysteine through the conserved F or W. A D gene is named only where the DNA matches it firmly. Clone size is shown for a subset of rows, as once, few, many or a class of expanded clone.

d_call: -; j_call: TRBJ2-3; v_call: TRBV19; clone_size: -; cdr3_nt: TGTGCCAGTAGTACTCCCGGTGGGGCCACAGATACGCAGTATTTT; cdr3_aa: CASSTPGGATDTQYF
d_call: -; j_call: TRBJ2-4; v_call: TRBV19; clone_size: -; cdr3_nt: TGTGCCAGTACCCCCGGGGACTTACTAGCCAAAAACATTCAGTACTTC; cdr3_aa: CASTPGDLLAKNIQYF
d_call: TRBD2; j_call: TRBJ2-7; v_call: TRBV11-2; clone_size: many; cdr3_nt: TGTGCCAGCAGGGAGAGCGGGAGGGTTGCCTACGAGCAGTACTTC; cdr3_aa: CASRESGRVAYEQYF
d_call: -; j_call: TRBJ2-1; v_call: TRBV27; clone_size: many; cdr3_nt: TGTGCCAGCAGTTTTATGAGCTCCTACAATGAGCAGTTCTTC; cdr3_aa: CASSFMSSYNEQFF
d_call: TRBD2; j_call: TRBJ2-2; v_call: TRBV6-2/TRBV6-3; clone_size: few; cdr3_nt: TGTGCCAGCAGTTACCCCGGACTAGCGGGAGGGGTAAAGGAGCTGTTTTTT; cdr3_aa: CASSYPGLAGGVKELFF
d_call: -; j_call: TRBJ2-3; v_call: TRBV5-1; clone_size: -; cdr3_nt: TGCGCCAGCAGCTTGGACAGGGCCCCTCCAGATACGCAGTATTTT; cdr3_aa: CASSLDRAPPDTQYF
d_call: TRBD1; j_call: TRBJ1-1; v_call: TRBV10-3; clone_size: many; cdr3_nt: TGTGCCATCAAACCGGGACAGGGTAACACTGAAGCTTTCTTT; cdr3_aa: CAIKPGQGNTEAFF
d_call: TRBD2; j_call: TRBJ2-1; v_call: TRBV6-1; clone_size: few; cdr3_nt: TGTGCCAGCAGTGAAATAGGAAGACTAGCGGGAATCGATGAGCAGTTCTTC; cdr3_aa: CASSEIGRLAGIDEQFF
d_call: TRBD1; j_call: TRBJ2-7; v_call: TRBV28; clone_size: many; cdr3_nt: TGTGCCAGCAGAGATGTCGGGACAGCTGCCTACGAGCAGTACTTC; cdr3_aa: CASRDVGTAAYEQYF
d_call: -; j_call: TRBJ2-6; v_call: TRBV13; clone_size: few; cdr3_nt: TGTGCCAGCAGCCAGACTGAGTCTGGGGCCAACGTCCTGACTTTC; cdr3_aa: CASSQTESGANVLTF
d_call: -; j_call: TRBJ2-3; v_call: TRBV20-1; clone_size: -; cdr3_nt: TGCAGTGCTGGCCCCAGGACAGATACGCAGTATTTT; cdr3_aa: CSAGPRTDTQYF
d_call: TRBD2; j_call: TRBJ2-7; v_call: TRBV10-1; clone_size: -; cdr3_nt: TGCGCCAGCAGTGAGGGGGTGCTAGCGGGATTCTACGAGCAGTACTTC; cdr3_aa: CASSEGVLAGFYEQYF
d_call: -; j_call: TRBJ2-7; v_call: TRBV2; clone_size: many; cdr3_nt: TGTGCCAGCAGTAGGGAACTATCACCGGGCTACGAGCAGTACTTC; cdr3_aa: CASSRELSPGYEQYF
d_call: TRBD1; j_call: TRBJ1-4; v_call: TRBV20-1; clone_size: -; cdr3_nt: TGCAGTGCTAGAGCCGGGACAGGGAATGAAAAACTGTTTTTT; cdr3_aa: CSARAGTGNEKLFF
d_call: -; j_call: TRBJ2-1; v_call: TRBV28; clone_size: -; cdr3_nt: TGTGCCAGCACTCCCCTTAGGGGGAGGGCCGGGGACAATGAGCAGTTCTTC; cdr3_aa: CASTPLRGRAGDNEQFF
d_call: -; j_call: TRBJ2-6; v_call: TRBV9; clone_size: -; cdr3_nt: TGTGCCAGCAGCGCAACAGACTCTGGGGCCAACGTCCTGACTTTC; cdr3_aa: CASSATDSGANVLTF
d_call: -; j_call: TRBJ2-1; v_call: TRBV28; clone_size: many; cdr3_nt: TGTGCCAGCAGTGGCCAGGGGAGTAGGTCGGATGAGCAGTTCTTC; cdr3_aa: CASSGQGSRSDEQFF
d_call: -; j_call: TRBJ2-7; v_call: TRBV7-2; clone_size: many; cdr3_nt: TGTGCCAGCAGCCAGGGTGTGGCTTTCGACGAGCAGTACTTC; cdr3_aa: CASSQGVAFDEQYF
d_call: TRBD2; j_call: TRBJ2-7; v_call: TRBV12-5; clone_size: many; cdr3_nt: TGTGCTAGTGGTTTGGTATTGACTAGCGGGAGCCACGAGCAGTACTTC; cdr3_aa: CASGLVLTSGSHEQYF
d_call: -; j_call: TRBJ2-1; v_call: TRBV18; clone_size: many; cdr3_nt: TGTGCCAGCTCACCATCCGACTTGACAGATTACAATGAGCAGTTCTTC; cdr3_aa: CASSPSDLTDYNEQFF
d_call: TRBD2; j_call: TRBJ2-7; v_call: TRBV28; clone_size: many; cdr3_nt: TGTGCCAGCAGTTTATGGGGGACTAGCGGGAGTCCGGAGCAGTACTTC; cdr3_aa: CASSLWGTSGSPEQYF
d_call: TRBD2; j_call: TRBJ2-1; v_call: TRBV19; clone_size: many; cdr3_nt: TGTGCCAGTAGTAAGACTAGCGGGAATTACAATGAGCAGTTCTTC; cdr3_aa: CASSKTSGNYNEQFF
d_call: -; j_call: TRBJ1-1; v_call: TRBV7-9; clone_size: many; cdr3_nt: TGTGCCAGCTCGGTTCCGGGGTCGAACACTGAAGCTTTCTTT; cdr3_aa: CASSVPGSNTEAFF
d_call: TRBD1; j_call: TRBJ2-3; v_call: TRBV11-2; clone_size: many; cdr3_nt: TGTGCCAGCAGCTTAGCCGGTTGGGACAGGGTGGGAGATACGCAGTATTTT; cdr3_aa: CASSLAGWDRVGDTQYF
d_call: -; j_call: TRBJ2-7; v_call: TRBV27; clone_size: many; cdr3_nt: TGTGCCAGCAGTCACACCCTATACGAGCAGTACTTC; cdr3_aa: CASSHTLYEQYF
d_call: TRBD2; j_call: TRBJ2-1; v_call: TRBV4-2; clone_size: few; cdr3_nt: TGTGCCAGCAGCCAAGATCGACTAGCGGGAGTCTACAATGAGCAGTTCTTC; cdr3_aa: CASSQDRLAGVYNEQFF
d_call: -; j_call: TRBJ2-7; v_call: TRBV28; clone_size: many; cdr3_nt: TGTGCCAGCGATAGCGGAAGCTCCTACGAGCAGTACTTC; cdr3_aa: CASDSGSSYEQYF
d_call: TRBD2; j_call: TRBJ2-2; v_call: TRBV19; clone_size: many; cdr3_nt: TGTGCCAGTAGCCCGACGACTAGCGGGAGATGGGGCACCGGGGAGCTGTTTTTT; cdr3_aa: CASSPTTSGRWGTGELFF
d_call: TRBD1; j_call: TRBJ1-1; v_call: TRBV6-1; clone_size: few; cdr3_nt: TGTGCCAGCAGCGGCGCCTGGGACAGGGGGCAAGGGAGGACTGAAGCTTTCTTT; cdr3_aa: CASSGAWDRGQGRTEAFF
d_call: -; j_call: TRBJ2-2; v_call: TRBV15; clone_size: few; cdr3_nt: TGTGCCACCAGCCAAAGCGGGACAGGCTACACCGGGGAGCTGTTTTTT; cdr3_aa: CATSQSGTGYTGELFF
d_call: TRBD1; j_call: TRBJ1-1; v_call: TRBV27; clone_size: few; cdr3_nt: TGTGCCAGCAGCACAGGGGGCATGGTGGGCACTGAAGCTTTCTTT; cdr3_aa: CASSTGGMVGTEAFF
d_call: TRBD2; j_call: TRBJ2-7; v_call: TRBV6-5; clone_size: many; cdr3_nt: TGTGCCAGCAGTTACGTTGAACTAGCGGTTTCCTACGAGCAGTACTTC; cdr3_aa: CASSYVELAVSYEQYF
d_call: -; j_call: TRBJ2-5; v_call: TRBV29-1; clone_size: many; cdr3_nt: TGCAGCGTTGTAGGTCCAGGGGCAGCACAAGAGACCCAGTACTTC; cdr3_aa: CSVVGPGAAQETQYF
d_call: -; j_call: TRBJ1-1; v_call: TRBV27; clone_size: many; cdr3_nt: TGTGCCAGCAGTGCGCACGGGGACTGGGGCACTGAAGCTTTCTTT; cdr3_aa: CASSAHGDWGTEAFF
d_call: TRBD2; j_call: TRBJ2-3; v_call: TRBV7-9; clone_size: many; cdr3_nt: TGTGCCAGCAGCTTCCCCGGACTAGCGGGAGGGCGGGTAACAGATACGCAGTATTTT; cdr3_aa: CASSFPGLAGGRVTDTQYF
d_call: TRBD2; j_call: TRBJ2-1; v_call: TRBV3-1; clone_size: -; cdr3_nt: TGTGCCAGCAGCCAAGATTGGGGGGGACTACCTTACGAGCAGTTCTTC; cdr3_aa: CASSQDWGGLPYEQFF
d_call: TRBD2; j_call: TRBJ2-1; v_call: TRBV19; clone_size: few; cdr3_nt: TGTGCCAGTAGTCTTGAAGGACTAGCGGACAATGAGCAGCTCTTC; cdr3_aa: CASSLEGLADNEQLF
d_call: -; j_call: TRBJ2-2; v_call: TRBV19; clone_size: few; cdr3_nt: TGTGCCAGTAGGACTCCCCTCACCGGGGAGCTGTTTTTT; cdr3_aa: CASRTPLTGELFF
d_call: -; j_call: TRBJ1-3; v_call: TRBV28; clone_size: many; cdr3_nt: TGTGCCAGCAGCTTACGGAGGATCGGTGGAAACACCATATATTTT; cdr3_aa: CASSLRRIGGNTIYF
d_call: TRBD2; j_call: TRBJ2-7; v_call: TRBV6-1; clone_size: many; cdr3_nt: TGTGCCAGCAGTAACCCTAGCGGGAGACACGAGCAGTACTTC; cdr3_aa: CASSNPSGRHEQYF
d_call: -; j_call: TRBJ1-5; v_call: TRBV30; clone_size: many; cdr3_nt: TGTGCCTGGAGTGTACGTGACAGATACGATCAGCCCCAGCATTTT; cdr3_aa: CAWSVRDRYDQPQHF
d_call: TRBD2; j_call: TRBJ2-1; v_call: TRBV28; clone_size: many; cdr3_nt: TGTGCCAGCAACACAATCCTAAGCGGGAGTGAGAGCTCCTACAATGAGCAGTTCTTC; cdr3_aa: CASNTILSGSESSYNEQFF
d_call: -; j_call: TRBJ2-5; v_call: TRBV12-3/TRBV12-4; clone_size: many; cdr3_nt: TGTGCCAGCAGTCCCCTGGGACTTAGGGGAGAGACCCAGTACTTC; cdr3_aa: CASSPLGLRGETQYF
d_call: TRBD1; j_call: TRBJ2-7; v_call: TRBV27; clone_size: many; cdr3_nt: TGTGCCAGCGGACAGGTGAGCTCCTACGAGCAGTACTTC; cdr3_aa: CASGQVSSYEQYF
d_call: TRBD2; j_call: TRBJ2-3; v_call: TRBV11-3; clone_size: many; cdr3_nt: TGTGCCAGCAGCTTAGGGGCTAGCGGGGGCGATACGCAGTATTTT; cdr3_aa: CASSLGASGGDTQYF
d_call: -; j_call: TRBJ2-5; v_call: TRBV5-6; clone_size: many; cdr3_nt: TGTGCCAGCAGCTTCGGTAATCAGGGTGAAGAGACCCAGTACTTC; cdr3_aa: CASSFGNQGEETQYF
d_call: TRBD2; j_call: TRBJ2-7; v_call: TRBV28; clone_size: few; cdr3_nt: TGTGCCAGCAGTTTTCTAGCGGGAGGGACCTACGAGCAGTACTTC; cdr3_aa: CASSFLAGGTYEQYF
d_call: -; j_call: TRBJ1-1; v_call: TRBV30; clone_size: many; cdr3_nt: TGTGCCTGGACCCTCTCCTGGACGGCGAACACTGAAGCTTTCTTT; cdr3_aa: CAWTLSWTANTEAFF
d_call: -; j_call: TRBJ2-6; v_call: TRBV30; clone_size: few; cdr3_nt: TGTGCCCGGACACACTCTGGGGCCAACGTCCTGACTTTC; cdr3_aa: CARTHSGANVLTF
d_call: -; j_call: TRBJ2-7; v_call: TRBV11-2; clone_size: many; cdr3_nt: TGTGCCAGCAGCTCCCAGAGCAGCGGCGAGCAGTACTTC; cdr3_aa: CASSSQSSGEQYF
d_call: TRBD2; j_call: TRBJ2-5; v_call: TRBV28; clone_size: many; cdr3_nt: TGTGCCAGCAGTCGCGGGACTAGCGGGAGTCACCAAGAGACCCAGTACTTC; cdr3_aa: CASSRGTSGSHQETQYF
d_call: -; j_call: TRBJ1-2; v_call: TRBV7-2; clone_size: many; cdr3_nt: TGTGCCAGCAGCTTAGCGAGTCAAGGGGTCAGTGGCTACACCTTC; cdr3_aa: CASSLASQGVSGYTF
d_call: TRBD2; j_call: TRBJ2-1; v_call: TRBV5-1; clone_size: few; cdr3_nt: TGCGCCAGCCGTCAGGTTACTAGCGGGATCCCGCCTACCTACAATGAGCAGTTCTTC; cdr3_aa: CASRQVTSGIPPTYNEQFF
d_call: -; j_call: TRBJ1-1; v_call: TRBV20-1; clone_size: many; cdr3_nt: TGCAGTGCTAGAGATGGGACAACGAACACTGAAGCTTTCTTT; cdr3_aa: CSARDGTTNTEAFF
d_call: -; j_call: TRBJ1-5; v_call: TRBV6-1; clone_size: many; cdr3_nt: TGTGCCAGCAGACAGTTTGGAGGCAACAGCAATCAGCCCCAGCATTTT; cdr3_aa: CASRQFGGNSNQPQHF